A selection of T cell receptor beta chains follows, all from one sample in a study of cytomegalovirus exposure and HLA in healthy donors. Data came from immunoSEQ multiplex PCR; TCRdb stores just in-frame clones and leaves some out. This sample carries 100,000 to 150,000 clones, more than 75% of them seen once, and the ten largest clones take under 1.5%. The sequenced sample consisted of PBMCs. The receptors here all came from a female donor in good health and CMV-seronegative. The conserved cysteine and the conserved F or W are not part of the CDR3 here. Fields, in order: V gene, D gene, CDR3 protein. The D gene is left open where the match is weak.

v_call: TRBV6-5
d_call: TRBD1
cdr3_aa: ASRGSGTGSNIQY

v_call: TRBV5-1
d_call: .
cdr3_aa: ASSLIPGPNEQF

v_call: TRBV29-1
d_call: .
cdr3_aa: SFGEGGNQPQH

v_call: TRBV4-3
d_call: TRBD2
cdr3_aa: ASSLGSGASTDTQY

v_call: TRBV27
d_call: TRBD1
cdr3_aa: ASSTPQGAMVRYEQY

v_call: TRBV28
d_call: .
cdr3_aa: ASRPPRPDYGYT

v_call: TRBV28
d_call: TRBD1
cdr3_aa: ASRQGTSGNTIY

v_call: TRBV28
d_call: .
cdr3_aa: ASSLKRDTQY

v_call: TRBV18
d_call: .
cdr3_aa: ASSPPGADEQF

v_call: TRBV5-1
d_call: TRBD1
cdr3_aa: ASSSGQGTGELF

v_call: TRBV12-5
d_call: .
cdr3_aa: ASGLVLGPGPLSYGYT

v_call: TRBV6-5
d_call: TRBD2
cdr3_aa: ASSPTSGSWYEQY

v_call: TRBV6-1
d_call: .
cdr3_aa: ASSARGANYGYT

v_call: TRBV6-5
d_call: .
cdr3_aa: ASSPPYYPHEQY

v_call: TRBV28
d_call: TRBD1
cdr3_aa: ASGTGGAGTQY

v_call: TRBV18
d_call: TRBD1
cdr3_aa: ASSSRNRQGASNYGYT

v_call: TRBV11-3
d_call: .
cdr3_aa: ASSLDVEGSYGYT

v_call: TRBV19
d_call: .
cdr3_aa: ASSIPGGARQPQH

v_call: TRBV6-1
d_call: TRBD2
cdr3_aa: AILSGSKTANEQY

v_call: TRBV5-6
d_call: TRBD1
cdr3_aa: ASSYYDRGSYNEQF

v_call: TRBV27
d_call: .
cdr3_aa: ASSLALNNEQF

v_call: TRBV4-2
d_call: .
cdr3_aa: ASSQVSGMGNSPLH

v_call: TRBV4-2
d_call: TRBD2
cdr3_aa: ASSQVASGWENEQF

v_call: TRBV4-3
d_call: TRBD2
cdr3_aa: ASSLGLAGSEQF

v_call: TRBV5-4
d_call: TRBD1
cdr3_aa: ASSLGDREAYGYT

v_call: TRBV7-8
d_call: TRBD1
cdr3_aa: ASSHGQGANYGYT

v_call: TRBV9
d_call: .
cdr3_aa: ASSVGSEGTDTQY

v_call: TRBV7-8
d_call: TRBD2
cdr3_aa: ASSLYRTSGSIPPYEQY

v_call: TRBV7-2
d_call: .
cdr3_aa: ASSLNSGVEGYT

v_call: TRBV13
d_call: .
cdr3_aa: ASSLVRRGANVLT

v_call: TRBV19
d_call: TRBD2
cdr3_aa: ASRVTSGETQY

v_call: TRBV27
d_call: TRBD1
cdr3_aa: ASRGTGVTYEQY

v_call: TRBV5-8
d_call: .
cdr3_aa: ASSWTFLSYEQY

v_call: TRBV18
d_call: TRBD2
cdr3_aa: ASSPPSGSSYEQY

v_call: TRBV29-1
d_call: .
cdr3_aa: SDSRPFSDTQY

v_call: TRBV5-8
d_call: .
cdr3_aa: ASSLGRGWSPLH

v_call: TRBV4-2
d_call: TRBD1
cdr3_aa: ASSQDDWGQGTLLGNQPQH

v_call: TRBV18
d_call: TRBD2
cdr3_aa: ASSPRLAAYNEQF